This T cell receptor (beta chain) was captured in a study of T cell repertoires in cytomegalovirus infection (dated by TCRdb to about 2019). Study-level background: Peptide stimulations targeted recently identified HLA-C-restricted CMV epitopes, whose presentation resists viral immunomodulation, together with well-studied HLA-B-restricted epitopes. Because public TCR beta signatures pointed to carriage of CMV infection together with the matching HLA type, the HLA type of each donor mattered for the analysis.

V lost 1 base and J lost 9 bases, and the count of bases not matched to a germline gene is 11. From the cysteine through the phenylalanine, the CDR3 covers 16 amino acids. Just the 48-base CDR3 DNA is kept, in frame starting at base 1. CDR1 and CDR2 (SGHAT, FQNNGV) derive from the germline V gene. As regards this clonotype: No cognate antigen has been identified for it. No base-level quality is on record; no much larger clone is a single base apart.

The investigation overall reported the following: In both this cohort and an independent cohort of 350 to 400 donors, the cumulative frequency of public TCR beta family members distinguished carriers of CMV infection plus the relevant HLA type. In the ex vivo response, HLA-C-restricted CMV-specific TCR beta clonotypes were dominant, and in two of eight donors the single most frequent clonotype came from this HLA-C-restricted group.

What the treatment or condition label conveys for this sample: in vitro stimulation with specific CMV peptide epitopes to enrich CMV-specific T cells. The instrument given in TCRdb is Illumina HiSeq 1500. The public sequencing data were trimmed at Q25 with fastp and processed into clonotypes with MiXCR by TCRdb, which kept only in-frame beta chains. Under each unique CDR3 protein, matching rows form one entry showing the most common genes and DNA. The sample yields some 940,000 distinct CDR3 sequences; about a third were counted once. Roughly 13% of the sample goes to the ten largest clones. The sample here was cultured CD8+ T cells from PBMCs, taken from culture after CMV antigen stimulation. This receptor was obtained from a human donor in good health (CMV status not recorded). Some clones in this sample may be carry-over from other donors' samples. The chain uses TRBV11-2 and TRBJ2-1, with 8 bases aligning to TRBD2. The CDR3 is CASSLVRAGERGEQFF. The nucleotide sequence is TGTGCCAGCAGCTTAGTGCGAGCGGGGGAACGGGGTGAGCAGTTCTTC.